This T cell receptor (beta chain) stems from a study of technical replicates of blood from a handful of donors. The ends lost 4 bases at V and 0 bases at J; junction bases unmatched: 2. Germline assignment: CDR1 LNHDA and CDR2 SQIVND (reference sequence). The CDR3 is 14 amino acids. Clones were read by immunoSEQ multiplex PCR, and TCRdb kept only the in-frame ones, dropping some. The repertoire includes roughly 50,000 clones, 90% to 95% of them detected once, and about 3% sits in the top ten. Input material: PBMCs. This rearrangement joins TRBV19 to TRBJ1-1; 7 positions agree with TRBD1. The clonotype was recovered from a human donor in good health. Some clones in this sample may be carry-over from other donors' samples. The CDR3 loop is CASSSTGVNTEAFF. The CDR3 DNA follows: TGTGCCAGTAGTAGTACAGGGGTGAACACTGAAGCTTTCTTT.